The 2 T cell receptor beta chains reported below all come from one sample, sequenced in a study of cytotoxic CD8 clonotypes in ibrutinib-treated CLL (TCRdb year 2021). The sample's time point, from its label and the paper: 24 months on ibrutinib. Libraries were prepared through the immunoSEQ multiplex PCR assay. TCRdb provides this immuneACCESS table in a form limited to in-frame rearrangements. Some clones are lacking; in checked studies, under half of them reflect an unresolved V gene, and why the rest are absent is not known. Across this sample there are fewer than 200,000 clones, with 84% seen only once. The ten most abundant clones make up about 4.6% of the sample. Specimen: PBMCs, collected after 24 months of ibrutinib treatment. The receptors here all came from a human donor with chronic lymphocytic leukemia.

V gene TRBV6-5 combines with J gene TRBJ1-6; D is perhaps TRBD1 (5 bases). In germline, CDR1 is MNHEY, CDR2 SVGAGI. V lost 6 bases to trimming and J lost 4 bases, with 13 bases between them. This CDR3 is 15 amino acids long. The DNA of the CDR3 is TGTGCCAGCAGGCCTTCTGGGGCATATAATTCACCCCTCCACTTT. This gives the protein CASRPSGAYNSPLHF.

The chain employs TRBV5-1 and TRBJ2-3; 8 bases agree with TRBD2. V trimming: 3 bases; J trimming: 3 bases; junction bases outside the gene matches: 3. The CDR3 length is 14 residues. Per germline, CDR1 SGHRS and CDR2 YFSETQ. This CDR3 reads CASSYGGATDTQYF. DNA of the CDR3: TGCGCCAGCAGCTACGGGGGGGCAACAGATACGCAGTATTTT.